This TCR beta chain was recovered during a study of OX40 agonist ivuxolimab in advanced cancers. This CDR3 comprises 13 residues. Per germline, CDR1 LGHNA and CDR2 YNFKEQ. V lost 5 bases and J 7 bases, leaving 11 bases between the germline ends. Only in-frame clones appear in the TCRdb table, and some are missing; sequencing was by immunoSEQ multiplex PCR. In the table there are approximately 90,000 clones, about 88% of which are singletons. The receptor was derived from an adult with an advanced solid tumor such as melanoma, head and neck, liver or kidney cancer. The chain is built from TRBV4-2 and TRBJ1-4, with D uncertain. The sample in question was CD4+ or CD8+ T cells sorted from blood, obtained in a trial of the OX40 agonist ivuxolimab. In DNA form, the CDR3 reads TGTGCCAGCAGCGCGAGGTTGGGTGAAAAACTGTTTTTT. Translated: CASSARLGEKLFF.